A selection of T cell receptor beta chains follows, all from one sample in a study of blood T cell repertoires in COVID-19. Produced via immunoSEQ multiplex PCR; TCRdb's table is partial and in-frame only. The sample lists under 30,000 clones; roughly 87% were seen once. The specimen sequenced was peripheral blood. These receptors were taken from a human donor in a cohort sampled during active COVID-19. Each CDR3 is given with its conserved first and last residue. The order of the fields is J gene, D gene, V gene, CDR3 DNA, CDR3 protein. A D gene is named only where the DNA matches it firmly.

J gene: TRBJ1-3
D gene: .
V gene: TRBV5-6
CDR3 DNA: TGTGCCAGCAGCTTGCGGGGGGAGGCTGGAAACACCATATATTTT
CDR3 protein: CASSLRGEAGNTIYF

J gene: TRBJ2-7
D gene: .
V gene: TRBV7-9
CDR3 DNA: TGTGCCAGCAGCCATAACGCGGGACAGAGGGCCTACGAGCAGTACTTC
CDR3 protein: CASSHNAGQRAYEQYF

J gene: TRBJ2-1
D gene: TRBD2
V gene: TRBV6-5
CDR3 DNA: TGTGCCAGCGGTTCTAGCGGGATCAACGGTGAGCAGTTCTTC
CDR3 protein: CASGSSGINGEQFF

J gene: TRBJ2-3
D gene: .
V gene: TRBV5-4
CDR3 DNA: TGTGCCAGCAGCGTAGACGACAGTCTTTTCACAGATACGCAGTATTTT
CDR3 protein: CASSVDDSLFTDTQYF

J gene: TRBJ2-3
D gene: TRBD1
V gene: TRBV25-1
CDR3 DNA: TGTGCCAGCAGAGGGGGACAGGGTAAAATCTCAGATACGCAGTATTTT
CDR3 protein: CASRGGQGKISDTQYF

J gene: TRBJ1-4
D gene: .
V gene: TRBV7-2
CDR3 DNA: TGTGCCAGCACTACCGGAGGAGGGTTCCCCGAAAAACTGTTTTTT
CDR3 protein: CASTTGGGFPEKLFF

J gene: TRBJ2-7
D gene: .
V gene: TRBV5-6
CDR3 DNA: TGTGCCAGCAGCGCCCGGGATACCTACGAGCAGTACTTC
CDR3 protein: CASSARDTYEQYF

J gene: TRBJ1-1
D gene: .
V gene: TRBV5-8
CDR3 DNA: TGTGCCAGCAGCTTGACGTATACAGGGGAAGCTTTCTTT
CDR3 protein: CASSLTYTGEAFF

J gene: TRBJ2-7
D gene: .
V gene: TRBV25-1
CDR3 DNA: TGTGCCAGCAGTGCCTTGGGCCTAACTTACGAGCAGTACTTC
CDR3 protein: CASSALGLTYEQYF

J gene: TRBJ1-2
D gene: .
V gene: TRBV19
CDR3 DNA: TGTGCCAGTACCTACGATGCGACAGCCTATGGCTACACCTTC
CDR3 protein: CASTYDATAYGYTF